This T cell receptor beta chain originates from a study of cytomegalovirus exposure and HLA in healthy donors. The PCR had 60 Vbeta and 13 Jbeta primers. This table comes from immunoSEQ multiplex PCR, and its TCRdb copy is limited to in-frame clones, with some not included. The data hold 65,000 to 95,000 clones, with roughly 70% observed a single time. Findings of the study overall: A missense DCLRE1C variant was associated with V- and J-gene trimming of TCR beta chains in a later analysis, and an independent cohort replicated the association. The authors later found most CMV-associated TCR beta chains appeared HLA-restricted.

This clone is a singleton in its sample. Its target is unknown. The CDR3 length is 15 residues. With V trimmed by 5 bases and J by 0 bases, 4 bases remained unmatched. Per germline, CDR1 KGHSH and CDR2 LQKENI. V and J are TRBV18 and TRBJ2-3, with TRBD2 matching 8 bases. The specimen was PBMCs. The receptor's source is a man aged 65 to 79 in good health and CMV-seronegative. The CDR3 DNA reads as TGTGCCAGCTCAGCAGCTAGCGGGAGCACAGATACGCAGTATTTT. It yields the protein CASSAASGSTDTQYF.